The clone carrying this T cell receptor (beta chain) has only a few counts. The antigen remains unidentified. These data come from a study of human T cells and chemical hapten exposure. Overall study: On the upper back, patch tests were applied with 0.01% DPC and read at 6 days.

Authors' processing steps: Individual samples carried between roughly 23,224 and 700,000 TCRs, with 85,000 to 100,000 as the median. From the RACE reads, TCRdb called clonotypes with MiXCR, one entry per CDR3 protein. What appears here as the V and J calls and clone size reflects TCRdb's work, not the paper's. The sample records some 83,000 distinct CDR3 sequences, around 10% being singletons. The CDR3 spans 13 residues. Germline V lookup: CDR1 KGHSH, CDR2 LQKENI. Trimming pared 2 bases from V and 2 bases from J, leaving 6 bases between. The study, taken as a whole, reports: Alopecia affecting every donor means their immune response may not match healthy people's.

Documented time point: patch test 1, 2 weeks after DPC sensitization. Stated treatment: therapeutic diphenylcyclopropenone sensitization with weekly scalp DPC. The sample was whole blood, taken in connection with sensitization to the hapten diphenylcyclopropenone (DPC). The receptor comes from a woman aged 45-65 years with alopecia areata. Some clones in this sample may be carry-over from other donors' samples. This chain connects TRBV18 to TRBJ1-1; no clear D. CDR3 in DNA: TGTGCCAGCTCACCAACCAGCAACACTGAAGCTTTCTTT. Amino acid sequence: CASSPTSNTEAFF.